This TCR beta chain stems from a study of T cell repertoires in cytomegalovirus infection. Germline values: CDR1 ENHRY, CDR2 SYGVKD. The V and J ends lost 4 bases and 1 base respectively, with 10 bases between them. The CDR3 length is 15 residues. Each CDR3 protein gets one entry after TCRdb re-called the reads with MiXCR. The sample has 700,000 to 950,000 distinct CDR3 sequences, 30% to 35% seen once; the top ten hold 9.5% to 15%. This clonotype came up a few times. Antigen specificity is unknown. The source was cultured CD8+ T cells from PBMCs, collected from culture after CMV antigen stimulation. The TCR was taken from a human donor in good health (CMV status not recorded). Some clones in this sample may be carry-over from other donors' samples. The chain combines TRBV10-3 with TRBJ2-2, with no clear D. CDR3 nucleotides: TGTGCCATCAGTGGGCTCGGTCTGAACACCGGGGAGCTGTTTTTT. It encodes CAISGLGLNTGELFF.